This T cell receptor beta chain appears in the sequencing data of a study of response to subunit inactivated influenza vaccine. The study, taken as a whole, reports: Each seasonal flu vaccination may recruit only limited new T cells, authors suggested.

One entry per CDR3 protein results from TCRdb running MiXCR on the RT-PCR reads. Of more than 600,000 distinct CDR3 sequences in the sample, about 18% are singletons; the top ten hold approximately 11%. This clonotype has just a few counts. Its matching antigen is unknown. The V and J ends lost 3 bases and 5 bases, in that order; junction bases with no gene match: 6. CDR3 length equals 15 residues. The germline V gene has CDR1 KGHDR and CDR2 SFDVKD. The rearrangement uses TRBV24-1 and TRBJ2-5, with TRBD1 matching over 9 bases. The specimen comprised PBMCs from blood, sampled 4 to 6 days after vaccination. This clonotype was obtained from a man aged 45 to 65 who received an inactivated influenza vaccine. The CDR3 DNA sequence: TGTGCCACCAGTGATCCTGGGACAGGGACCGAGACCCAGTACTTC. Its protein product is CATSDPGTGTETQYF.